This TCR beta chain was recovered during a study of sequential checkpoint blockade in melanoma. Study results and caveats: T-cell fraction and clonality followed PD-L1 and CD8+ counts, not mutational load.

This clone was counted many times. No antigen is known for it. Treatment described: randomized to nivolumab then ipilimumab (arm A) or the reverse (arm B). The J segment lost 2 bases and the V segment lost 2 bases, leaving 3 bases of the junction unmatched. Germline V gives CDR1 SGHNT, CDR2 YENEEA. CDR3 length: 15 amino acids. Sequencing was performed with immunoSEQ multiplex PCR; in TCRdb, only in-frame clones are kept and a portion is missing. The sample lists roughly 7,000 clones, around 30% occurring once. The receptor comes from a human donor with melanoma. The chain couples TRBV11-3 to TRBJ1-3, with 7 positions matching TRBD1. Sequenced material: tumor tissue (inferred from file names), taken from a patient given nivolumab and ipilimumab in sequence. CDR3 sequence reads: CASSLSQGAGNTIYF. The CDR3, as DNA: TGTGCCAGCAGCTTAAGCCAGGGGGCTGGAAACACCATATATTTT.